The 6 T cell receptor beta chains below all came from one sample that was sequenced in a study of blood T cells in healthy people across ages. A J-beta primer mix and a sample-barcoded 5' primer were used in a second PCR of about 7 to 12 cycles. TCRdb re-called the 5' RACE reads through MiXCR, storing one row per CDR3 protein. Among about 970,000 distinct CDR3 sequences, approximately 50% were seen once, and the ten largest hold about a fifth. The sequenced material came from blood. These receptors were collected from a woman aged 55 to 70 in good health.

The J gene is TRBJ2-7, the V gene TRBV27; 8 nucleotides line up with TRBD1. The V gene end was trimmed by 5 bases and the J gene end by 5 bases; junction bases not matched to a gene: 11. In germline, CDR1 is MNHEY, CDR2 SMNVEV (reference sequence). The CDR3 runs to 15 residues. CDR3 loop: CASSTRRDRKNEQYF. DNA of the CDR3: TGTGCCAGCAGTACACGACGGGACAGGAAAAACGAGCAGTACTTC.

The chain is built from TRBV5-5 and TRBJ1-4; no reliable D call. The V end lost 1 base, the J end lost 4 bases, and 8 bases lay between the germline ends. The CDR3 extends over 14 amino acids. Germline-derived CDR1 and CDR2 are SGHKS and YYEKEE (reference sequence). The CDR3 protein is CASSLSPINEKLFF. The CDR3 DNA follows: TGTGCCAGCAGCTTGAGTCCCATTAATGAAAAACTGTTTTTT.

The chain combines TRBV12-3 or TRBV12-4 with TRBJ2-1; D is ambiguous. This CDR3 is built from 14 residues. With 4 bases removed from V and 5 bases from J, the gap between germline ends came to 12 bases. This CDR3 is CASSSATGNNEQFF. The CDR3 nucleotides read TGTGCCAGCAGTTCGGCCACCGGAAACAATGAGCAGTTCTTC.

The table lists this clonotype with a count of one. The chain employs TRBV6-6 and TRBJ2-7, with 12 bases lining up with TRBD2. The germline gives CDR1 MNHNY, CDR2 SVGAGI (reference sequence). Trimming cost V 5 bases and J 0 bases; bases outside gene matches: 5. The CDR3 spans 16 residues. The CDR3 spells CASSDETSGSSYEQYF. In DNA, the CDR3 is TGTGCCAGCAGTGACGAGACTAGCGGGAGCTCCTACGAGCAGTACTTC.

This rearrangement joins TRBV18 to TRBJ1-5; unclear D gene. This CDR3 spans 15 amino acids. Germline lookup yields CDR1 KGHSH and CDR2 LQKENI. V was shortened by 2 bases and J by 1 base, with 9 bases between the two germline ends. The CDR3 region is CASSPTRGSNQPQHF. The CDR3 DNA reads as TGTGCCAGCTCACCAACCCGAGGGAGCAATCAGCCCCAGCATTTT.

This clonotype was found a few times. The rearrangement links TRBV20-1 to TRBJ2-5, with D possibly TRBD2 on 7 matching bases. The V and J ends lost 5 bases and 4 bases respectively, with 11 bases between them. The CDR3 spans 12 residues. CDR1 DFQATT and CDR2 SNEGSKA come from the germline V gene (reference sequence). In nucleotides, the CDR3 is TGCAGTGCTCCCGGGGGGCGAGAGACCCAGTACTTC. This gives the protein CSAPGGRETQYF.